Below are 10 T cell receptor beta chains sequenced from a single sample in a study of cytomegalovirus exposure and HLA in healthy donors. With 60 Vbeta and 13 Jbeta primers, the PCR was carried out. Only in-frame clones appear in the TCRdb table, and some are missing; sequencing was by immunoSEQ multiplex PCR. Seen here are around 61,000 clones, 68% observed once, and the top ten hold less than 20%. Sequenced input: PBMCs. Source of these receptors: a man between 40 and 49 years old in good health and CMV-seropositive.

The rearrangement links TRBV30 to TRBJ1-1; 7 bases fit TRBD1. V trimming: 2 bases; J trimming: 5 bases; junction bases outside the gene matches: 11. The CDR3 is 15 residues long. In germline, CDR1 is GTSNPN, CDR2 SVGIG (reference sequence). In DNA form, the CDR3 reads TGTGCCTGGAGTACGTCGACAGGGTGGATTACTGAAGCTTTCTTT. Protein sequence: CAWSTSTGWITEAFF.

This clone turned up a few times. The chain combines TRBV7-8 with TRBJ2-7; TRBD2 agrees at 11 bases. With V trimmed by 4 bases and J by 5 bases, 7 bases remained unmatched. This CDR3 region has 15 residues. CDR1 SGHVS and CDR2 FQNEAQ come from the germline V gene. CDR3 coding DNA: TGTGCCAGCAGCTCGGGCCCGGGACTAGCGGACGAGCAGTACTTC. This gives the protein CASSSGPGLADEQYF.

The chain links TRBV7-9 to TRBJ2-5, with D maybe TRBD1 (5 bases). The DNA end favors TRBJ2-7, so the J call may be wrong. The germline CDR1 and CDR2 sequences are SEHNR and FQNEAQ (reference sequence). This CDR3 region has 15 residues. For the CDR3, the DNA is TGTGCCAGCAGCCTTGCAAGGGGTGGTAGGTACGAGCAGTACTTC. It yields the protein CASSLARGGRYEQYF.

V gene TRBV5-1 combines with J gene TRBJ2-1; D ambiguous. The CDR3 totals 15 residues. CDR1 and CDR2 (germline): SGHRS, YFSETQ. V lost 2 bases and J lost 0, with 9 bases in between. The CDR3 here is CASSLKAGSYNEQFF. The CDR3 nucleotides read TGCGCCAGCAGCTTAAAAGCTGGCTCCTACAATGAGCAGTTCTTC. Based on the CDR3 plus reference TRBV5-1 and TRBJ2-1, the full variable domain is KAGVTQTPRYLIKTRGQQVTLSCSPISGHRSVSWYQQTPGQGLQFLFEYFSETQRNKGNFPGRFSGRQFSNSRSEMNVSTLELGDSALYLCASSLKAGSYNEQFFGPGTRLTVL.

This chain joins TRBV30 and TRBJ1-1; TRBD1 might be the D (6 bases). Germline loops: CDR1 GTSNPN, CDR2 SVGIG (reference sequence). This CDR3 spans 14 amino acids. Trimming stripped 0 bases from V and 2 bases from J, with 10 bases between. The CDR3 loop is CAWSVTGLNTEAFF. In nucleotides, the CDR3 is TGTGCCTGGAGTGTAACAGGGCTTAACACTGAAGCTTTCTTT.

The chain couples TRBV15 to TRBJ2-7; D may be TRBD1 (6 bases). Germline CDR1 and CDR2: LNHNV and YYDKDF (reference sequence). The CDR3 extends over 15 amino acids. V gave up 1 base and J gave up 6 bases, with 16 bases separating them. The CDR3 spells CATSRGDNGRIEQYF. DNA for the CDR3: TGTGCCACCAGCAGAGGGGACAATGGAAGGATCGAGCAGTACTTC. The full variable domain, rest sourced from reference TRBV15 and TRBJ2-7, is DAMVIQNPRYQVTQFGKPVTLSCSQTLNHNVMYWYQQKSSQAPKLLFHYYDKDFNNEADTPDNFQSRRPNTSFCFLDIRSPGLGDTAMYLCATSRGDNGRIEQYFGPGTRLTVT.

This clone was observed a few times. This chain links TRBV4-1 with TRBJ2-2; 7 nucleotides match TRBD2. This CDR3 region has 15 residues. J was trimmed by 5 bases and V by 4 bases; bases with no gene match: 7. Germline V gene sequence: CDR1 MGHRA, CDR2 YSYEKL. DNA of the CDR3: TGCGCCAGCAGCCTCGGGAGCGGGGCAACCGGGGAGCTGTTTTTT. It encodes CASSLGSGATGELFF.

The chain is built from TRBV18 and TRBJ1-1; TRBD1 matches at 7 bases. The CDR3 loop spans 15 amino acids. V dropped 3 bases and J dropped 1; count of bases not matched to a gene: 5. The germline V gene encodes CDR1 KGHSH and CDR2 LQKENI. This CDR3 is CASSPQGERNTEAFF. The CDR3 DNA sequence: TGTGCCAGCTCACCGCAGGGGGAAAGGAACACTGAAGCTTTCTTT. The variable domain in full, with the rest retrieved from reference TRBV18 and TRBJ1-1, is NAGVMQNPRHLVRRRGQEARLRCSPMKGHSHVYWYRQLPEEGLKFMVYLQKENIIDESGMPKERFSAEFPKEGPSILRIQQVVRGDSAAYFCASSPQGERNTEAFFGQGTRLTVV.

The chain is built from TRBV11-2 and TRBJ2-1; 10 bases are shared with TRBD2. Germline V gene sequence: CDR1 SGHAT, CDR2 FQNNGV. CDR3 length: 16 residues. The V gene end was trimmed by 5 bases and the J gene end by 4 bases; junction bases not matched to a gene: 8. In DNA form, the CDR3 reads TGTGCCAGCAGCGCGCGTCTAGCGGGGGTGTACAATGAGCAGTTCTTC. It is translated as CASSARLAGVYNEQFF.

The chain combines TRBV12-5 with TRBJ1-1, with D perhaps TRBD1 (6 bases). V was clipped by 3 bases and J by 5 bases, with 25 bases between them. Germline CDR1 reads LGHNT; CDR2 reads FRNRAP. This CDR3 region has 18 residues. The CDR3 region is CASGFGVGAGARGTEAFF. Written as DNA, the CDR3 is TGTGCTAGTGGTTTCGGGGTAGGGGCGGGGGCTAGAGGGACTGAAGCTTTCTTT.